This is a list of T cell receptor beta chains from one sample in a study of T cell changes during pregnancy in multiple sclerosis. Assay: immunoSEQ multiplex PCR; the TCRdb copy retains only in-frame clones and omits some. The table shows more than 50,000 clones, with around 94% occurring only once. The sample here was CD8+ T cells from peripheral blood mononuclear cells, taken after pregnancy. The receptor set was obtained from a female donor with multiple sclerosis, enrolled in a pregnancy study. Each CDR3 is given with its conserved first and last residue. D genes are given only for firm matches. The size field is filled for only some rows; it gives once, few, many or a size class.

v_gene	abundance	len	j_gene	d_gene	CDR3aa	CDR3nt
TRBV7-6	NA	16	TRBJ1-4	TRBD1	CASSRRGSATNEKLFF	TGTGCCAGCAGCCGCAGGGGGTCTGCAACTAATGAAAAACTGTTTTTT
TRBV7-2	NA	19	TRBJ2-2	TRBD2	CASSLHMTEAGGGTGELFF	TGTGCCAGCAGCTTACACATGACGGAGGCGGGAGGCGGCACCGGGGAGCTGTTTTTT
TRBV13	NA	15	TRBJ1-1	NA	CASSLKGQGYTEAFF	TGTGCCAGCAGCTTAAAGGGCCAGGGATACACTGAAGCTTTCTTT
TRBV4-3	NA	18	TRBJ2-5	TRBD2	CASSQEGGRLAGQETQYF	TGCGCCAGCAGCCAAGAAGGCGGTCGGCTAGCGGGGCAAGAGACCCAGTACTTC
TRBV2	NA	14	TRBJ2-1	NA	CASSEANSYNEQFF	TGTGCCAGCAGTGAAGCGAACAGTTACAATGAGCAGTTCTTC
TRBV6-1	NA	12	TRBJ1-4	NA	CASSESSPELFF	TGTGCCAGCAGTGAAAGTTCTCCGGAACTGTTTTTT
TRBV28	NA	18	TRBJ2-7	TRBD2	CASSSPGLAGGRTYEQYF	TGTGCCAGCAGTTCCCCGGGACTAGCGGGAGGGAGGACCTACGAGCAGTACTTC
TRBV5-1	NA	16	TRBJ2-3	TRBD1	CASSLVQTGGFDTQYF	TGCGCCAGCAGCTTGGTGCAGACAGGGGGCTTCGATACGCAGTATTTT
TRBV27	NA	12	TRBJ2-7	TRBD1	CATSYRGGEQYF	TGTGCCACCAGTTACAGGGGTGGGGAGCAGTACTTC
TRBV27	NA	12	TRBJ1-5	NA	CASSFINQPQHF	TGTGCCAGCAGTTTCATCAATCAGCCCCAGCATTTT
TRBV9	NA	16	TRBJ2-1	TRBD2	CASSNSGSGPYNEQFF	TGTGCCAGCAGCAATAGCGGGAGTGGCCCCTACAATGAGCAGTTCTTC
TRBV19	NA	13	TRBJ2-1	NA	CATADYLYNEQFF	TGTGCCACCGCGGACTACCTATACAATGAGCAGTTCTTC
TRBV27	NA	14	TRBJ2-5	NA	CASRPAGSWETQYF	TGTGCCAGCAGACCCGCAGGGTCGTGGGAGACCCAGTACTTC
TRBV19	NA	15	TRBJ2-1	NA	CASSMIAWIINEQFF	TGTGCCAGTAGTATGATAGCCTGGATCATCAATGAGCAGTTCTTC
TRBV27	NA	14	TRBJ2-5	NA	CASSAQGLEETQYF	TGTGCCAGCAGTGCTCAGGGGCTTGAAGAGACCCAGTACTTC
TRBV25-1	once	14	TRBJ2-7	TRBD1	CASSEQGALGEQYF	TGTGCCAGCAGTGAACAGGGGGCCTTGGGGGAGCAGTACTTC
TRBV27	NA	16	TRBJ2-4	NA	CASSTDGGAAKNIQYF	TGTGCCAGCAGTACAGACGGCGGGGCGGCCAAAAACATTCAGTACTTC
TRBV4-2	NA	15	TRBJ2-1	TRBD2	CASSLLAGVIHEQFF	TGTGCCAGCAGCTTACTAGCGGGAGTGATTCATGAGCAGTTCTTC
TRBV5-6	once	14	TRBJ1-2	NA	CASSLELQGYGYTF	TGTGCCAGCAGCTTGGAGTTGCAGGGGTATGGCTACACCTTC
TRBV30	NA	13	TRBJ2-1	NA	CAWSGGNYNEQFF	TGTGCCTGGAGTGGAGGGAATTACAATGAGCAGTTCTTC
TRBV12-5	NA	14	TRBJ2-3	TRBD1	CASGTGVNTDTQYF	TGTGCTAGTGGTACAGGGGTCAACACAGATACGCAGTATTTT
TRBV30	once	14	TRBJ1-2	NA	CAWSVGWGSNGYTF	TGTGCCTGGAGTGTAGGTTGGGGCAGCAATGGCTACACCTTC
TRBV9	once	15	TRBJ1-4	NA	CASSPGAGGAEKLFF	TGTGCCAGCAGCCCAGGGGCGGGGGGGGCTGAAAAACTGTTTTTT
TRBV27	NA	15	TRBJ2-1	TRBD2	CASAGLAGDKDEQFF	TGTGCCAGCGCGGGACTAGCGGGAGACAAGGATGAGCAGTTCTTC
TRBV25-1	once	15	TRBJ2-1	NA	CASSVVLGVPLEQFF	TGTGCCAGCAGTGTAGTACTTGGAGTCCCCTTAGAGCAGTTCTTC
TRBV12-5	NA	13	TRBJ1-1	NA	CASGLSGNTEAFF	TGTGCTAGTGGTTTGTCGGGGAACACTGAAGCTTTCTTT
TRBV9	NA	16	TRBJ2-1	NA	CASSVGSGGKYNEQFF	TGTGCCAGCAGCGTAGGGTCAGGCGGGAAGTACAATGAGCAGTTCTTC
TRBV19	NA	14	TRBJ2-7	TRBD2	CASTPSSGSYEQYF	TGTGCCAGTACCCCATCAAGCGGGAGCTACGAGCAGTACTTC
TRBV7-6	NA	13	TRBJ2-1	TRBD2	CASSLGDYGEQFF	TGTGCCAGCAGCTTAGGGGACTATGGTGAGCAGTTCTTC
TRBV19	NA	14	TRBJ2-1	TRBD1	CASSIATGSNEQFF	TGTGCCAGTAGTATAGCGACAGGGTCTAATGAGCAGTTCTTC
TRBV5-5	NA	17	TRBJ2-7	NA	CASSIGPRGNSFGEQYF	TGTGCCAGCAGCATCGGACCCCGCGGGAACTCCTTTGGGGAGCAGTACTTC
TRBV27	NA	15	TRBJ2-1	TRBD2	CASSFGSGRVNEQFF	TGTGCCAGCAGTTTTGGGAGCGGGAGAGTCAATGAGCAGTTCTTC
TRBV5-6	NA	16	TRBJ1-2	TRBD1	CASSLGRQGADYGYTF	TGTGCCAGCAGCTTGGGGCGGCAGGGGGCAGACTATGGCTACACCTTC
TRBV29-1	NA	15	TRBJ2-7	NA	CSVEDPRGSSYEQYF	TGCAGCGTTGAAGATCCTAGGGGAAGCTCCTACGAGCAGTACTTC
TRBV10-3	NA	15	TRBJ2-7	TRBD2	CAISETAGALGEQYF	TGTGCCATCAGTGAGACGGCGGGAGCCCTGGGCGAGCAGTACTTC
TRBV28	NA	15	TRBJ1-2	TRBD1	CASSRDRGEIYGYTF	TGTGCCAGCAGCCGCGACAGGGGTGAGATCTATGGCTACACCTTC
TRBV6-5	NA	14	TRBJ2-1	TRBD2	CASSRLAGGDEQFF	TGTGCCAGCAGCCGACTAGCGGGAGGGGATGAGCAGTTCTTC
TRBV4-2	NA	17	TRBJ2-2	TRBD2	CASSRTGGGGMAGELFF	TGTGCCAGCAGCCGTACCGGGGGGGGCGGTATGGCCGGGGAGCTGTTTTTT
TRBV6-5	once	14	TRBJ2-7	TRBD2	CASSYASGTYEQYF	TGTGCCAGCAGTTACGCTAGCGGCACCTACGAGCAGTACTTC
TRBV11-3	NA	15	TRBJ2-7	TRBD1	CASSFGRQGAYEQYF	TGTGCCAGCAGCTTCGGGAGACAGGGGGCCTACGAGCAGTACTTC
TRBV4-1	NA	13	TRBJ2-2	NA	CASSHVGAGELFF	TGCGCCAGCAGCCATGTGGGAGCCGGGGAGCTGTTTTTT
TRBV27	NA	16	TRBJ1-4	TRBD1	CASSRLRGQGDEKLFF	TGTGCCAGCAGTCGACTCAGGGGACAGGGGGATGAAAAACTGTTTTTT
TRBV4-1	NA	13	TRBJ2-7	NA	CASSQGQLYEQYF	TGCGCCAGCAGCCAAGGACAGCTCTACGAGCAGTACTTC
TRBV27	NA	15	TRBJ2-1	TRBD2	CASLGEGGSENEQFF	TGTGCCAGCCTAGGAGAGGGAGGGTCCGAAAATGAGCAGTTCTTC
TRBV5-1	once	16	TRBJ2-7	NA	CASSWAGPGMTYEQYF	TGCGCCAGCAGCTGGGCCGGCCCAGGAATGACCTACGAGCAGTACTTC
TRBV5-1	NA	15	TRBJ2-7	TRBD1	CASSLGQGALYEQYF	TGCGCCAGCAGCCTCGGACAGGGGGCCCTATACGAGCAGTACTTC
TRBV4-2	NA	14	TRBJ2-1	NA	CASSPDFSYNEQFF	TGTGCCAGCAGCCCGGACTTCTCCTACAATGAGCAGTTCTTC
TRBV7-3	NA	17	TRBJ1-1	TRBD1	CASSLNSRGQMNTEAFF	TGTGCCAGCAGCTTAAATTCACGGGGACAGATGAACACTGAAGCTTTCTTT
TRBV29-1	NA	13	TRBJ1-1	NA	CSVEEGTSTEAFF	TGCAGCGTTGAGGAAGGGACTTCCACTGAAGCTTTCTTT
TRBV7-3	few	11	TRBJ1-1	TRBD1	CASSSGQVAFF	TGTGCCAGCAGCTCGGGACAGGTCGCTTTCTTT
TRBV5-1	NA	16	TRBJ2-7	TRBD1	CASSLPTGQGVDEQYF	TGCGCCAGCAGCTTGCCAACGGGACAGGGGGTGGACGAGCAGTACTTC
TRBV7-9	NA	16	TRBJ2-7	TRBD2	CASSSEWNGGRHEQYF	TGTGCCAGCAGCTCCGAGTGGAACGGCGGGAGGCACGAGCAGTACTTC
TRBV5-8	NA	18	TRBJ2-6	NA	CAIQTSALPYSGANVLTF	TGTGCCATACAGACATCCGCCTTACCCTACTCTGGGGCCAACGTCCTGACTTTC
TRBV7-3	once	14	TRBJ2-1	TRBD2	CASSLLAGAREQFF	TGTGCCAGCAGCCTACTAGCGGGAGCAAGGGAGCAGTTCTTC
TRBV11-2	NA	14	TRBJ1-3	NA	CASSSRIQGDTIYF	TGTGCCAGCAGCTCCCGTATACAGGGAGACACCATATATTTT
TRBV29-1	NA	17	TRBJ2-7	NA	CSVEEGSGPGANYEQYF	TGCAGCGTTGAAGAAGGGTCCGGGCCTGGGGCCAACTACGAGCAGTACTTC
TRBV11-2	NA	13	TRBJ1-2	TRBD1	CASRDRTNYGYTF	TGTGCCAGCCGGGACAGGACTAACTATGGCTACACCTTC
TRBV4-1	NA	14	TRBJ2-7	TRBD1	CASSLGQGDHEQYF	TGCGCCAGCAGCTTGGGACAGGGAGATCACGAGCAGTACTTC